This T cell receptor beta chain was identified during a study of cytomegalovirus exposure and HLA in healthy donors. In the study overall: An early release of data contained some 80 million unique TCRs, which came from HLA-typed donors. Study-wide results and caveats: According to the study, 160 or so TCR beta chains were cytomegalovirus-associated.

The V gene lost 3 bases and the J gene lost 3 bases, with 12 bases spanning the gap. This CDR3 has 14 amino acids. Germline CDR1 is MNHEY and CDR2 is SVGAGI. It was with 60 Vbeta and 13 Jbeta primers that the PCR ran. Sequenced by immunoSEQ multiplex PCR; TCRdb stores in-frame clones only, minus some. The sample carries 130,000 to 150,000 clones, approximately 79% recorded once. Donors consisted of healthy bone marrow donors. To note about this clone: Its cognate antigen is unknown.

The genes are TRBV6-5 and TRBJ2-7; a weak D match, TRBD2 (6 bases). The TCR comes from a woman aged 40 to 55 in good health and CMV-seropositive. Sequenced sample: PBMCs. The CDR3 loop reads CASSYIPGDYEQYF. CDR3 DNA sequence: TGTGCCAGCAGTTATATACCGGGGGACTACGAGCAGTACTTC.